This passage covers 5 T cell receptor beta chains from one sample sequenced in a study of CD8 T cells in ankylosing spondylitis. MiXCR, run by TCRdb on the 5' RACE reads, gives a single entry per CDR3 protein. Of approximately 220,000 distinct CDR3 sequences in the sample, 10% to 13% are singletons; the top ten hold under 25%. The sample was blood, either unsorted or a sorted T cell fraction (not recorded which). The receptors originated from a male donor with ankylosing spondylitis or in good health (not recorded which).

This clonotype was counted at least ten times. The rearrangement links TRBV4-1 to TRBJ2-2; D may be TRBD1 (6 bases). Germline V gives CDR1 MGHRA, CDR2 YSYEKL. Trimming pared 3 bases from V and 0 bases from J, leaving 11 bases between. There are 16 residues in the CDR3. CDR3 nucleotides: TGCGCCAGCAGCCAGGCGACAGGCTCGAACACCGGGGAGCTGTTTTTT. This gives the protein CASSQATGSNTGELFF.

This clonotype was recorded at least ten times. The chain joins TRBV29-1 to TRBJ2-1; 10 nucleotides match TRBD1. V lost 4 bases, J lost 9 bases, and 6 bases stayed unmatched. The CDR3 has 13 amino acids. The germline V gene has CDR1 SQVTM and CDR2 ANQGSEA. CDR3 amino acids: CSVARTGGGEQFF. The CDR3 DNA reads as TGCAGCGTTGCCCGGACAGGGGGAGGTGAGCAGTTCTTC.

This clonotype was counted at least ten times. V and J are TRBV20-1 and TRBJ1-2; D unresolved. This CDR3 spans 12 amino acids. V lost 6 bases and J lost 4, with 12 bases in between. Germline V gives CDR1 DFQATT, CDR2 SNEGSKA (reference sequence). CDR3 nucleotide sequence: TGCAGTGCGGACCGGGTCTCCTATGGCTACACCTTC. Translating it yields CSADRVSYGYTF.

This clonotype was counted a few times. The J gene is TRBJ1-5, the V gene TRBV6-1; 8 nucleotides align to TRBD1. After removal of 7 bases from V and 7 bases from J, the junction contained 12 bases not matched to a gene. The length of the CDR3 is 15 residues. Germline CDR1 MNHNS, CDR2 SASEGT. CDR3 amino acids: CASKNPDRGGQPQHF. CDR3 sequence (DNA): TGTGCCAGCAAAAACCCAGACAGGGGTGGACAGCCCCAGCATTTT.

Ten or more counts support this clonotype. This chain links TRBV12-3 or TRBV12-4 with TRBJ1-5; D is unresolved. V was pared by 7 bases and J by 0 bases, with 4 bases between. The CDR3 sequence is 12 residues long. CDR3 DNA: TGTGCCAGCATGGATAGCAATCAGCCCCAGCATTTT. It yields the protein CASMDSNQPQHF.